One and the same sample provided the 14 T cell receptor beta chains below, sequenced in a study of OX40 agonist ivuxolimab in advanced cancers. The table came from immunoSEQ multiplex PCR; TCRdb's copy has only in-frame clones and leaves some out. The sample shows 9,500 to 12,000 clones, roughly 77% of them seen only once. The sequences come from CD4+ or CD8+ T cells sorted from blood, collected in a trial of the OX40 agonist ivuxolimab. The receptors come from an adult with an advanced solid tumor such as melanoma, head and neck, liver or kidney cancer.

This chain's CDR3 is CASSPGTVDTGELFF. DNA of the CDR3: TGTGCCAGCAGCCCCGGGACAGTCGACACCGGGGAGCTGTTTTTT. The V call is TRBV6-5, the J call TRBJ2-2; 7 positions agree with TRBD1. CDR3 length: 15 residues. Losses at the gene ends were 6 bases for V and 3 bases for J; bases not matched to a gene: 7. The germline CDR1 and CDR2 sequences are MNHEY and SVGAGI.

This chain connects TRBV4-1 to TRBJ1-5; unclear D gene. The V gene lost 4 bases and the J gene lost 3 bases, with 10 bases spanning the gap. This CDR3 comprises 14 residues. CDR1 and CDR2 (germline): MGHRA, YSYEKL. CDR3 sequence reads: CASSPDIHNQPQHF. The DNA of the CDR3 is TGCGCCAGCAGCCCTGACATCCACAATCAGCCCCAGCATTTT.

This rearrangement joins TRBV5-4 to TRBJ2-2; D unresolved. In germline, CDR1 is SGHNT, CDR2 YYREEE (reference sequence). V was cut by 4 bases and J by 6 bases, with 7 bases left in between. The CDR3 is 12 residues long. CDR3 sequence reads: CASSPSSGELFF. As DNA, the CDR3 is TGTGCCAGCAGCCCCAGTTCCGGGGAGCTGTTTTTT.

In DNA, the CDR3 is TGTGCCAGCAGTGGGGACTACCAAGAGACCCAGTACTTC. It is translated as CASSGDYQETQYF. The chain combines TRBV6-5 with TRBJ2-5; possibly TRBD2 for D (6 bases). This CDR3 has 13 residues. The V gene's germline CDR1 is MNHEY and CDR2 SVGAGI. V gave up 5 bases and J gave up 0 bases, with 7 bases separating them.

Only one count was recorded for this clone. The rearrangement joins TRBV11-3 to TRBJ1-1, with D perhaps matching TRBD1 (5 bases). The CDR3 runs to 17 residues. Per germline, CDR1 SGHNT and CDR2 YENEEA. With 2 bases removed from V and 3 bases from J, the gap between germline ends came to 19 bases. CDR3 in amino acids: CASSLRGVAWGDTEAFF. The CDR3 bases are TGTGCCAGCAGCTTACGGGGTGTCGCCTGGGGGGACACTGAAGCTTTCTTT.

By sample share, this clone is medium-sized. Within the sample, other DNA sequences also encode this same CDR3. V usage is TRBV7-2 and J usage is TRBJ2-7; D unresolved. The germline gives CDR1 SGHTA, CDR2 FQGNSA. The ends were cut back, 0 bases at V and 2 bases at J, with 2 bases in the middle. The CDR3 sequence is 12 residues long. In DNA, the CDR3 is TGTGCCAGCAGCTTAGCCCCCTACGAGCAGTACTTC. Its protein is CASSLAPYEQYF.

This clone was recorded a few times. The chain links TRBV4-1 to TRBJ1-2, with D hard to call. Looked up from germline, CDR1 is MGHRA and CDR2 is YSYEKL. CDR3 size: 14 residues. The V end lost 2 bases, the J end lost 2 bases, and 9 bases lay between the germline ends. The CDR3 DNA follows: TGCGCCAGCAGCCAATTGGTGGGGAACTATGGCTACACCTTC. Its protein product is CASSQLVGNYGYTF.

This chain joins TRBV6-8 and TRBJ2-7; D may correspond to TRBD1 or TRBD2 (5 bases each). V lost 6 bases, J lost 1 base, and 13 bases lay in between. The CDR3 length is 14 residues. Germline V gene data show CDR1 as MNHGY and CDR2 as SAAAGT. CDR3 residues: CASRGIGASYEQYF. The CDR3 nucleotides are TGTGCCAGCAGGGGGATCGGGGCTTCCTACGAGCAGTACTTC.

CDR3 DNA: TGCGCCAGCAGCCAGGGGCCGATTAATGAAAAACTGTTTTTT. It encodes CASSQGPINEKLFF. This sequence joins TRBV4-1 and TRBJ1-4; TRBD1 is a possible D gene (5 bases). Germline V CDR1 and CDR2: MGHRA, YSYEKL. The CDR3 contains 14 residues. V was cut by 3 bases and J by 4 bases, with 9 bases left in between.

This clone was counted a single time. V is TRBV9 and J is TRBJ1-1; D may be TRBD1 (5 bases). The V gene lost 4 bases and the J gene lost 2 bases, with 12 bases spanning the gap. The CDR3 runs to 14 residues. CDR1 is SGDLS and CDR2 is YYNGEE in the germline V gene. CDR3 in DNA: TGTGCCAGCAGCCACGGGACGGTAAACACTGAAGCTTTCTTT. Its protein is CASSHGTVNTEAFF.

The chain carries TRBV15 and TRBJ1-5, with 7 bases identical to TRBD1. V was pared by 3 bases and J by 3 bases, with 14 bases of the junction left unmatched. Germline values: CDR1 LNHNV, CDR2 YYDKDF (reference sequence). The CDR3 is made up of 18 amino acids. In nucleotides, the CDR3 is TGTGCCACCAGCAGTGGTGACAGGGCTACCTCATACAATCAGCCCCAGCATTTT. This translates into CATSSGDRATSYNQPQHF.

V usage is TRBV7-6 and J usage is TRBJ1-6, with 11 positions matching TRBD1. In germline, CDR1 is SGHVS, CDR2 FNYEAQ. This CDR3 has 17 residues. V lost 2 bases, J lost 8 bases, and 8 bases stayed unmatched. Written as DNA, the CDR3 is TGTGCCAGCAGCTTATGGGGACAGGGGGTTGTGCATTCACCCCTCCACTTT. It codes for CASSLWGQGVVHSPLHF.

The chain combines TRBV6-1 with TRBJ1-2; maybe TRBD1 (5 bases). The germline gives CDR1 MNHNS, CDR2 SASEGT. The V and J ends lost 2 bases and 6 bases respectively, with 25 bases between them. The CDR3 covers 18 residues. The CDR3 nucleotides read TGTGCCAGCAGTGAACCTCAGGGACGCCGGTATCCTATAGATGGCTACACCTTC. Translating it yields CASSEPQGRRYPIDGYTF.

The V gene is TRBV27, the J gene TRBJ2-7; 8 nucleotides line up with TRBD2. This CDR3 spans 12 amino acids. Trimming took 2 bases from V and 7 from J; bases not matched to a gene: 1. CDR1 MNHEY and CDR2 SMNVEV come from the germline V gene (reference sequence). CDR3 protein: CASSLTGGEQYF. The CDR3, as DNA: TGTGCCAGCAGTTTAACGGGGGGGGAGCAGTACTTC.